This entry features one T cell receptor (beta chain) sequence. Its antigen remains unidentified. The method was immunoSEQ multiplex PCR; TCRdb's version includes in-frame clones alone and lacks a portion of them. Of 4,500 or so clones listed, over 75% are singletons. This CDR3 is 14 amino acids long. Deletions cut 3 bases from V and 0 bases from J, with 6 bases between. Germline V gives CDR1 KGHSH, CDR2 LQKENI. This entry comes from a study of T cells in pancreatic ductal adenocarcinoma. Surgery without prior neoadjuvant therapy was the treatment of the selected pancreatic ductal adenocarcinoma patients. Study-wide results and caveats: Results skew toward the minority of patients with early-stage disease. Compared with tumor, blood showed more total productive templates and around 8-fold more clonotypes. Tumors hold more CD45RO+ effector T cells, which may bias toward lower diversity.

The clonotype was recovered from a human donor with pancreatic ductal adenocarcinoma. The V and J genes are TRBV18 and TRBJ1-5, with no clear D. The sequenced material came from pancreatic tumor tissue. The CDR3 loop reads CASSPQGSNQPQHF. The CDR3 DNA reads TGTGCCAGCTCACCCCAAGGTAGCAATCAGCCCCAGCATTTT.